The 5 T cell receptor beta chains listed next were all sequenced from one sample in a study of T and B cells in COVID-19 patients. Multiplex PCR with BIOMED2 TRB-A/B primer pools amplified TRB rearrangements. TCRdb independently ran MiXCR on the multiplex PCR reads; one entry per CDR3 protein. This repertoire shows roughly 23,000 distinct CDR3 sequences, under 30% found once; its top ten account for 2.5% to 3%. TRB was amplified from around 250-460 ng of blood genomic DNA. The sample comprised blood. The receptors derive from a human donor who had recovered from COVID-19.

This clonotype was detected a few times. The CDR3 DNA reads as TGTGCCAGTAGTCAGGACAGGGAGGTTGGCTACACCTTC. Translation gives CASSQDREVGYTF. The rearrangement joins TRBV19 to TRBJ1-2; TRBD1 agrees at 8 bases. Germline CDR1 LNHDA, CDR2 SQIVND (reference sequence). The CDR3 length is 13 residues. J lost 7 bases, V lost 5 bases, and 6 bases had no gene match.

This clonotype was observed a handful of times. The V and J genes are TRBV10-3 and TRBJ1-3; D call uncertain. Germline CDR1 and CDR2: ENHRY and SYGVKD. Trimming cost V 7 bases and J 0 bases, with 7 bases left between them. The CDR3 runs 13 residues. CDR3 region: CAITRSSGNTIYF. The CDR3 DNA follows: TGTGCCATCACTAGGAGCTCTGGAAACACCATATATTTT.

This clonotype was seen many times. V is TRBV30 and J is TRBJ2-7; a possible D gene is TRBD1 (6 bases). The germline gives CDR1 GTSNPN, CDR2 SVGIG (reference sequence). The CDR3 length is 12 residues. V lost 2 bases and J lost 7, with 12 bases in between. The DNA for the CDR3 is TGTGCCTGGAGTCCAGGGGCTTATGAGCAGTACTTC. It yields the protein CAWSPGAYEQYF.

This clonotype was observed a single time. The J gene is TRBJ2-7, the V gene TRBV6-5; D perhaps matches TRBD2 (5 bases). This CDR3 region has 13 residues. Trimming pared 7 bases from V and 3 bases from J, leaving 13 bases between. The V gene's germline CDR1 is MNHEY and CDR2 SVGAGI. CDR3: CASNEGRFYEQYF. The CDR3 DNA is TGTGCCAGCAACGAGGGCAGATTCTACGAGCAGTACTTC.

The chain has TRBV20-1 and TRBJ2-1; D is possibly TRBD1 (6 bases). V was clipped by 6 bases and J by 0 bases, with 12 bases between them. The CDR3 has 14 amino acids. Germline V gene lookup returns CDR1 DFQATT and CDR2 SNEGSKA (reference sequence). The CDR3 DNA sequence: TGCAGTGCCACCGGGACAACCTCCTACAATGAGCAGTTCTTC. This gives the protein CSATGTTSYNEQFF.